What follows are 5 T cell receptor beta chains derived from one specimen sequenced in a study of T cells after posttransplantation cyclophosphamide. Using immunoSEQ multiplex PCR, the repertoire was profiled, and TCRdb retains in-frame clones only, with some absent. The repertoire holds about 21,000 clones, about 86% seen once, with roughly 2.2% in the top ten. Control samples came 1 year after myeloablative marrow transplants with methotrexate plus calcineurin inhibitor. The sequences come from PBMCs, collected around 53 weeks after allogeneic stem cell transplant with calcineurin inhibitor and methotrexate. Every receptor here comes from a female patient under 45 who received an allogeneic stem cell transplant from an unrelated donor, was CMV-positive, and had acute and chronic GVHD. Some T cells may be graft donor cells.

The rearrangement uses TRBV9 and TRBJ1-1; perhaps TRBD1 as D (5 bases). V shed 0 bases and J shed 5 bases, with 11 bases lying between them. Germline V gene data show CDR1 as SGDLS and CDR2 as YYNGEE. The CDR3 runs 14 residues. The CDR3 is CASSVDGGGTEAFF. The CDR3 DNA is TGTGCCAGCAGCGTAGATGGGGGGGGTACTGAAGCTTTCTTT.

This clone was recorded once. The rearrangement links TRBV9 to TRBJ1-6, with D unclear. Germline lookup yields CDR1 SGDLS and CDR2 YYNGEE. V lost 4 bases, J lost 4 bases, and 12 bases lay in between. The CDR3 spans 15 residues. The CDR3 is CASSPEQHYNSPLHF. The DNA of the CDR3 is TGTGCCAGCAGCCCGGAACAGCATTATAATTCACCCCTCCACTTT.

V gene TRBV11-2 combines with J gene TRBJ1-4; no reliable D call. Germline V lookup: CDR1 SGHAT, CDR2 FQNNGV. This CDR3 comprises 15 residues. Trimming removed 6 bases from V and 0 bases from J, with 11 bases in between. The CDR3 protein is CASRALEATNEKLFF. The CDR3 DNA is TGTGCCAGCAGGGCATTGGAGGCAACTAATGAAAAACTGTTTTTT.

This chain uses TRBV2 with TRBJ2-1, with 11 bases that match TRBD2. CDR1 is SNHLY and CDR2 is FYNNEI in the germline V gene. CDR3 length: 18 amino acids. Germline trimming cut 8 bases from V and 0 bases from J; bases unmatched to any gene: 12. This CDR3 is CASVALAGGLSSYNEQFF. In DNA form, the CDR3 reads TGTGCCAGCGTAGCGCTAGCGGGAGGTCTGAGCTCCTACAATGAGCAGTTCTTC. The variable domain in full, completed from reference TRBV2 and TRBJ2-1, reads EPEVTQTPSHQVTQMGQEVILRCVPISNHLYFYWYRQILGQKVEFLVSFYNNEISEKSEIFDDQFSVERPDGSNFTLKIRSTKLEDSAMYFCASVALAGGLSSYNEQFFGPGTRLTVL.

J is TRBJ1-4 and V is TRBV6-6, with D unresolved. Germline assignment: CDR1 MNHNY and CDR2 SVGAGI (reference sequence). V lost 6 bases, J lost 9 bases, and 17 bases lay in between. The CDR3 is 14 residues long. The CDR3 loop is CASRLRVEEKKLFF. The DNA for the CDR3 is TGTGCCAGCAGATTGAGGGTCGAGGAAAAAAAACTGTTTTTT.